These T cell receptor beta chains were read from a single sample in a study of T cell repertoires in cytomegalovirus infection. TCRdb re-called the reads with MiXCR, one entry per CDR3 protein. The sample consists of about 300,000 distinct CDR3 sequences, around 10% of them appearing once. Specimen: PBMCs. Receptor source: a human donor in good health (CMV status not recorded). Some clones in this sample may be carry-over from other donors' samples. Each CDR3 is given with its conserved first and last residue. The order of the fields is V gene, clone size, J gene, D gene, CDR3 DNA, CDR3 protein. D genes are given only for firm matches. Size is omitted from some rows. Given values are once, few, many or a class for expanded clones.

TRBV20-1,-,TRBJ2-7,-,TGCAGTACCGCACAGGGAGGTTACGAGCAGTACTTC,CSTAQGGYEQYF
TRBV12-3/TRBV12-4,many,TRBJ2-5,-,TGTGCCAGCAGTTTGTGGGCGTGGGAGACCCAGTACTTC,CASSLWAWETQYF
TRBV15,-,TRBJ2-4,-,TGTGCCACGGGGACATCCATAGCCAAAAACATTCAGTACTTC,CATGTSIAKNIQYF
TRBV5-1,many,TRBJ1-2,TRBD1,TGCGCCAGCAGCTCGGACAGGGGGCTTGGCTATGGCTACACCTTC,CASSSDRGLGYGYTF
TRBV9,-,TRBJ2-5,TRBD2,TGTGCCAGCAGCGTAGACGAACTAGCGGGCCACTCCCAGTACTTC,CASSVDELAGHSQYF
TRBV20-1,many,TRBJ2-1,-,TGCAGTGCTATTAAGGGACACAATGAGCAGTTCTTC,CSAIKGHNEQFF
TRBV20-1,many,TRBJ2-5,TRBD1,TGCAGTGCTAGAAGGACAGGGGTCGAGACCCAGTACTTC,CSARRTGVETQYF
TRBV29-1,-,TRBJ2-5,-,TGCAGCGTTGCCCTAATGAGGGGCCAAGAGACCCAGTACTTC,CSVALMRGQETQYF
TRBV30,many,TRBJ2-7,-,TGTGCCTGGAGTGTTGGGCAGGACCCACCCTCCTACGAGCAGTACTTC,CAWSVGQDPPSYEQYF
TRBV28,-,TRBJ1-1,-,TGTGCCAGCAGTCCCCCAGAAGGGATGTACACTGAAGCTTTCTTT,CASSPPEGMYTEAFF
TRBV20-1,-,TRBJ2-1,-,TGCAGTGCTAGGTCATTAGCCTCCTACAATGAGCAGTTCTTC,CSARSLASYNEQFF
TRBV20-1,many,TRBJ2-7,TRBD1,TGCAGTGCTAGGGGAGTCGGACAGGCCTTGTTCGAGCAGTACTTC,CSARGVGQALFEQYF
TRBV19,few,TRBJ1-1,-,TGTGCCAGTAGCAGGAGGGCGATGAACACTGAAGCTTTCTTT,CASSRRAMNTEAFF
TRBV20-1,few,TRBJ1-1,TRBD1,TGCAGTGCTCCTCGGGACAGGGGCACTGAAGCTTTCTTT,CSAPRDRGTEAFF
TRBV20-1,many,TRBJ2-2,-,TGCAGTGCTAGAGAACTCACCGGGGAGCTGTTTTTT,CSARELTGELFF
TRBV7-3,few,TRBJ1-1,-,TGTGCCAGCAGCTTATGGGGGCAGGGGCGCGCTGAAGCTTTCTTT,CASSLWGQGRAEAFF
TRBV7-3,-,TRBJ2-1,-,TGTGCCAGCAGCTTGCAGGGAAAAGTGTCCTACAATGAGCAGTTCTTC,CASSLQGKVSYNEQFF
TRBV28,-,TRBJ2-5,TRBD1,TGTGCCAGCAACCCGGGACAGGCACAAGAGACCCAGTACTTC,CASNPGQAQETQYF
TRBV20-1,-,TRBJ1-5,-,TGCAGTGCGCGAAACGCGGTTCTAGGGGGAATAAGCAATCAGCCCCAGCATTTT,CSARNAVLGGISNQPQHF
TRBV12-3/TRBV12-4,many,TRBJ2-2,-,TGTGCCAGCAGACCCACTCACGGGGAGCTGTTTTTT,CASRPTHGELFF
TRBV7-6,many,TRBJ2-1,TRBD1,TGTGCCAGCAGTTTGGGACAGAATGAGCAGTTCTTC,CASSLGQNEQFF
TRBV5-1,many,TRBJ1-4,TRBD1,TGCGCCAGCAGACCTCAGGGGGTCGATGAAAAACTGTTTTTT,CASRPQGVDEKLFF
TRBV7-2,many,TRBJ2-2,-,TGTGCCAGCAGCGACCGCGGGCTCTGGGGGTCGGACACCGGGGAGCTGTTTTTT,CASSDRGLWGSDTGELFF
TRBV28,many,TRBJ1-2,TRBD1,TGTGCCAGCAGTTGGGACAGGAACTATGGCTACACCTTC,CASSWDRNYGYTF
TRBV20-1,once,TRBJ1-2,-,TGCAGTGCTAGTATGGACGCTCACACGAGGGGAGGCTACACCTTC,CSASMDAHTRGGYTF
TRBV4-1,many,TRBJ1-1,TRBD1,TGCGCCAGCAGCCTAACAGGGGGCGGCAACACTGAAGCTTTCTTT,CASSLTGGGNTEAFF
TRBV19,few,TRBJ2-1,-,TGTGCCAGTAGTAGCTTGGGTAGTTTGGACAATGAGCAGTTCTTC,CASSSLGSLDNEQFF
TRBV7-9,many,TRBJ2-7,-,TGTGCCAGCAGCCTTGACACCGGCGAGCAGTACTTC,CASSLDTGEQYF
TRBV5-1,few,TRBJ2-1,-,TGCGCCAGCAGCTTCACAACCGGGACGGAGAGCAATGAGCAGTTCTTC,CASSFTTGTESNEQFF
TRBV7-2,few,TRBJ2-5,TRBD2,TGTGCCAGCAGCCTACTAACTAGCGGGGGCGGGGAGACCCAGTACTTC,CASSLLTSGGGETQYF
TRBV20-1,many,TRBJ2-1,-,TGCAGTGCCATCCGGTCGGCGGGCTCCTACAATGAGCAGTTCTTC,CSAIRSAGSYNEQFF
TRBV14,many,TRBJ2-2,-,TGTGCCAGCAGCCAAGATCTTCCATACTGGAACACCGGGGAGCTGTTTTTT,CASSQDLPYWNTGELFF
TRBV27,few,TRBJ2-2,-,TGTGCCAGCACTCTCCGAATTAACACCGGGGAGCTGTTTTTT,CASTLRINTGELFF
TRBV20-1,-,TRBJ1-5,-,TGCAGTGCTAGAGATGATAGAGCCCTGATCAACCAGCCCCAGCATTTT,CSARDDRALINQPQHF
TRBV7-3,many,TRBJ1-1,-,TGTGCCAGCAGCCCCCGACTAGGCTTT,CASSPRLGF
TRBV4-2,few,TRBJ2-3,TRBD2,TGTGCCAGCAGCCAAGGGCTAGCGGGGCCTAGCACAGATACGCAGTATTTT,CASSQGLAGPSTDTQYF
TRBV7-9,many,TRBJ1-1,-,TGTGCCAGCAGCTTAGTAAGGATGAACACTGAAGCTTTCTTT,CASSLVRMNTEAFF
TRBV7-2,many,TRBJ2-3,-,TGTGCCAGCAGCCAGGGACCCTCCGCAGATACGCAGTATTTT,CASSQGPSADTQYF
TRBV7-2,many,TRBJ2-1,-,TGTGCCAGCAGGGGGGGGGCGAGCAATGAGCAGTTCTTC,CASRGGASNEQFF
TRBV13,-,TRBJ1-1,TRBD1,TGTGCCAGCAGCTCACAGGGGGCTGGTGAAGCTTTCTTT,CASSSQGAGEAFF
TRBV7-8,many,TRBJ2-1,TRBD1,TGTGCCAGCAGCCCAGGGGAAGGGACAGGGGCCTACAATGAGCAGTTCTTC,CASSPGEGTGAYNEQFF
TRBV18,many,TRBJ2-6,TRBD1,TGTGCCAGCTCACCCCAAACCGGGACAGGGTCCACTGGGGCCAACGTCCTGACTTTC,CASSPQTGTGSTGANVLTF
TRBV29-1,many,TRBJ1-1,-,TGCAGCGGTGAGACGACTGAAGCTTTCTTT,CSGETTEAFF
TRBV6-4,-,TRBJ1-1,-,TGTGCCAGCAGTGCGACAGCTGCGGGGACTGAAGCTTTCTTT,CASSATAAGTEAFF
TRBV2,few,TRBJ1-2,-,TGTGCCAGCGGTAACCGCTATGGCTACACCTTC,CASGNRYGYTF
TRBV29-1,-,TRBJ1-1,-,TGCAGCGTTGACGGGTCCGCTTTCTTT,CSVDGSAFF
TRBV5-1,-,TRBJ2-1,-,TGCGCCAGCAGCATGGTTAATTACAATGAGCAGTTCTTC,CASSMVNYNEQFF
TRBV19,many,TRBJ2-1,-,TGTGCCAGTAGTTATACGACCTACAATGAGCAGTTCTTC,CASSYTTYNEQFF
TRBV28,few,TRBJ1-4,TRBD1,TGTGCCAGCAGTTTATCGACGGTAGTACAGGGGGAAAAACTGTTTTTT,CASSLSTVVQGEKLFF
TRBV2,-,TRBJ1-6,-,TGTGCCAGCAGTGAAGCGGTGTTTGCGAGCTCCTATAATTCACCCCTCCACTTT,CASSEAVFASSYNSPLHF
TRBV24-1,many,TRBJ2-2,-,TGTGCCACCAGTGGACGAGAGGGGAGAAACACCGGGGAGCTGTTTTTT,CATSGREGRNTGELFF
TRBV27,-,TRBJ2-3,TRBD2,TGTGCCAGCCAACTAGCGGCCAGCACAGATACGCAGTATTTT,CASQLAASTDTQYF
TRBV20-1,many,TRBJ2-3,TRBD2,TGCAGTGCCCCTACAGCGGGGGGCCGCACAGATACGCAGTATTTT,CSAPTAGGRTDTQYF
TRBV10-3,-,TRBJ2-3,TRBD2,TGTGCCATCCTGAGCGGGGGGGAAGCTAGCACAGATACGCAGTATTTT,CAILSGGEASTDTQYF
TRBV28,-,TRBJ1-5,TRBD1,TGTGCCAGCAGTGGGACAGGGGCCCAGCCCCAGCATTTT,CASSGTGAQPQHF
TRBV10-3,few,TRBJ2-1,-,TGTGCCATCAGTATCAATCGCAATGAGCAGTTCTTC,CAISINRNEQFF
TRBV5-1,many,TRBJ2-3,-,TGCGCCAGCAGCCCGTCGGACCGGACAGATACGCAGTATTTT,CASSPSDRTDTQYF
TRBV5-6,many,TRBJ1-2,-,TGTGCCAGCAGCTCCCGGCAGGCACTCTATGGCTACACCTTC,CASSSRQALYGYTF
TRBV7-9,many,TRBJ1-5,TRBD1,TGTGCCAGCAGCATGGGGGGACAGGGTCAGCCCCAGCATTTT,CASSMGGQGQPQHF